What follows are 9 T cell receptor beta chains derived from one specimen sequenced in a study of T cell repertoires in cytomegalovirus infection. No antigen has been assigned to these receptors. In TCRdb, the reads were re-called with MiXCR into one record per CDR3 protein. This sample has more than 55,000 distinct CDR3 sequences; 20% to 25% occur once, and the top ten carry about 63%. Sequencing was performed on CD8+ T cells from cultured PBMCs, taken from culture after CMV antigen stimulation. Every receptor here comes from a human donor in good health (CMV status not recorded). Some clones in this sample may be carry-over from other donors' samples.

This clonotype was seen ten or more times. J is TRBJ2-7 and V is TRBV19, with a possible D match to TRBD2 (6 bases). The CDR3 loop spans 13 amino acids. Germline V CDR1 and CDR2: LNHDA, SQIVND (reference sequence). The V gene lost 3 bases and the J gene lost 6 bases, with 12 bases spanning the gap. CDR3 protein: CASSIGSRSEQYF. CDR3 bases: TGTGCCAGTAGTATCGGGAGCCGATCCGAGCAGTACTTC.

This chain connects TRBV20-1 to TRBJ2-5; 13 bases are shared with TRBD2. The CDR3 is 17 residues long. CDR1 is DFQATT, CDR2 SNEGSKA, per germline (reference sequence). The V gene end was trimmed by 7 bases and the J gene end by 2 bases; junction bases not matched to a gene: 13. This chain's CDR3 is CSVGRTSGGALQETQYF. The CDR3 bases are TGCAGTGTCGGACGAACTAGCGGGGGGGCCCTACAAGAGACCCAGTACTTC.

This clonotype was counted only a few times. A much more abundant neighbour one base away suggests this may be a read error. Given the absence of the conserved phenylalanine or tryptophan at the CDR3 end, a read error is likely. The chain has TRBV6-2 or TRBV6-3 and TRBJ2-1; 8 nucleotides line up with TRBD1. Germline V gives CDR1 MNHEY, CDR2 SVGEGT. Trimming removed 7 bases from V and 1 base from J; junction bases left unmatched: 9. The CDR3 spans 16 residues. CDR3: CASKDLQGGSYNEQFL. Here the CDR3 DNA reads TGTGCCAGCAAAGATTTACAGGGGGGTTCCTACAATGAGCAGTTCTTA.

The chain couples TRBV6-1 to TRBJ2-3, with 12 bases aligning to TRBD1. The CDR3 totals 16 residues. Germline trimming cut 1 base from V and 5 bases from J; bases unmatched to any gene: 4. The germline CDR1 and CDR2 sequences are MNHNS and SASEGT. CDR3 residues: CASSEGDRGLGDTQYF. As DNA, the CDR3 is TGTGCCAGCAGTGAAGGGGACAGGGGGCTGGGAGATACGCAGTATTTT.

This clonotype was seen a few times. The chain uses TRBV7-2 and TRBJ2-2; D gene ambiguous. Trimming shortened V by 2 bases and J by 7 bases, and 5 bases separated the two germline ends. Germline V gives CDR1 SGHTA, CDR2 FQGNSA. This CDR3 is built from 12 residues. The CDR3 loop reads CASSLLDGELFF. The CDR3 bases are TGTGCCAGCAGCTTACTTGACGGGGAGCTGTTTTTT.

A single count supports this clonotype. The rearrangement links TRBV28 to TRBJ1-1; 10 nucleotides align to TRBD1. This CDR3 comprises 13 residues. CDR1 is MDHEN, CDR2 SYDVKM, per germline. V shed 3 bases and J 8 bases; nucleotides not matched to a gene: 3. CDR3 residues: CASSLGQGPEAFF. CDR3 bases: TGTGCCAGCAGTTTGGGACAGGGGCCCGAAGCTTTCTTT.

This chain links TRBV6-5 with TRBJ1-2, with a weak D call TRBD1 (5 bases). Trimming took off 6 bases at V and 4 bases at J, with 12 bases between the two ends. Germline V gene lookup returns CDR1 MNHEY and CDR2 SVGAGI. This CDR3 spans 13 amino acids. The CDR3 DNA reads as TGTGCCAGCAGGTCCAGGGAGGGCTATGGCTACACCTTC. Its protein product is CASRSREGYGYTF.

This clonotype was seen only a few times. The chain combines TRBV27 with TRBJ1-2; TRBD1 matches 9 bases. Germline assignment: CDR1 MNHEY and CDR2 SMNVEV (reference sequence). This CDR3 has 17 amino acids. J was trimmed by 0 bases and V by 0 bases; bases with no gene match: 5. CDR3 nucleotides: TGTGCCAGCAGTTTATCGAACAGGGGGCCAGCTAACTATGGCTACACCTTC. Translation gives CASSLSNRGPANYGYTF.

The V call is TRBV9, the J call TRBJ1-1; TRBD1 is a possible D gene (5 bases). The CDR3 extends over 10 amino acids. The germline gives CDR1 SGDLS, CDR2 YYNGEE. V lost 7 bases and J 7 bases, leaving 8 bases between the germline ends. CDR3 sequence: CASGTSEAFF. As DNA, the CDR3 is TGTGCCAGCGGGACGAGTGAAGCTTTCTTT.